This TCR beta chain was obtained from a study of T-cell memory formation after mild COVID-19 (dated by TCRdb to the early 2020s). Regarding the complete study: TCR sequence clusters from the two donors were found to be largely donor specific. T-cell clones expanding and contracting after mild COVID-19 in a couple of donors were tracked by longitudinal TCRalpha and TCRbeta repertoire sequencing. Two young, previously healthy adult volunteers, one female and one male, were included in the cohort.

The investigation overall reported the following: Some responding clones were detected in pre-infection memory, suggesting pre-existing cross-reactive memory T cells joined the SARS-CoV-2 response. Contracting CD4+ clones appeared mostly in the CM and EM memory subsets, whereas CD8+ clones were enriched in EMRA. Only a couple of mild cases were covered in the study, and larger cohorts including severe cases with pre-infection samples were considered necessary. Balanced CD4/CD8 phenotypes were observed for clones contracting from day 15 to 85, whereas a bias towards CD4+ was observed for a second wave of clones expanding from day 15 to 37. SARS-CoV-2 specificity of the second-wave clones peaking on day 37 was not confirmed.

A few counts support this clonotype. Its antigen remains unidentified. The record has no base qualities; no much larger clone is one base away. The germline V gene (reference sequence) gives CDR1 as DFQATT and CDR2 as SNEGSKA. Ends trimmed: V by 6 bases, J by 10 bases; bases unmatched to a gene: 9. CDR3 length: 14 amino acids, cysteine to phenylalanine. CDR3 DNA is the only sequence kept; it has 42 bases, read in frame from the first base. This sample was sequenced with an Illumina NovaSeq 6000. TCRalpha and TCRbeta cDNA libraries were built by 5'RACE with constant-segment primers, adding sample barcodes and unique molecular identifiers. Trizol reagent was used to extract RNA from every sample. Amplification of the libraries took two PCR steps, and the second step added a second sample barcode plus Illumina TruSeq adapters. The libraries were sequenced on an Illumina NovaSeq using 2 x 150 bp paired-end reads. Turning to the authors' computational methods: The reads were demultiplexed and collapsed into UMI-guided consensus sequences using migec v1.2.7. With mixcr v2.1.11, UMI consensuses were aligned to TRA and TRB V and J templates and assembled into clonotypes. Expanded or contracted clonotypes were those called significant by both edgeR and NoisET, with noise models trained on biological replicates. For edgeR calls, a false discovery rate-adjusted p below 0.01 and a log2 fold-change threshold of 1 were applied. As an exploratory analysis of dynamics, max-normalized trajectories of the 1000 most abundant clonotypes were examined with PCA combined with hierarchical clustering. The CD4 or CD8 phenotype of responding clones was assigned using the separately sequenced CD4+ and CD8+ repertoires. The raw public reads went through TCRdb reprocessing: fastp at Q25, MiXCR clone calling, in-frame beta chains kept. Records with the same CDR3 protein are collapsed into one entry carrying the most frequent genes and DNA. The V and J calls follow TCRdb's processing rather than the paper's. The sample table shows 150,000 or so distinct CDR3 sequences, and roughly 12% are seen once. The top ten constitute about 3.5% of the sample.

Ficoll-Paque density gradient centrifugation was used to isolate PBMCs. Sequencing input: PBMCs or a T cell subset sorted from them (not recorded which). The chain is encoded by TRBV20-1 joined to TRBJ1-6, with TRBD1 identical over 10 junction bases. This clonotype originated in a man in his late teens or twenties who had mild COVID-19 (a few samples of this study predate the infection). The sample titles of this study are shuffled in the database, so cell type and time point are left out; the donor was told from shared clones. The CDR3: CSAQGTGENSPLHF. The DNA sequence follows: TGCAGTGCGCAAGGGACAGGGGAGAACTCACCCCTCCACTTT.